Shown below are 15 T cell receptor beta chains from a single sample sequenced in a study of T-cell memory formation after mild COVID-19. Each CDR3 protein gets one entry after TCRdb re-called the 5' RACE reads with MiXCR. The data contain about 35,000 distinct CDR3 sequences, around 20% of them singletons. The specimen sequenced was PBMCs or a T cell subset sorted from them (not recorded which). These TCRs come from an adult who had mild COVID-19 (a few samples of this study predate the infection). Cell type and time point are not known.

The gene calls are TRBV7-6 and TRBJ2-7; D is perhaps TRBD1 or TRBD2 (5 bases each). Trimming stripped 5 bases from V and 0 bases from J, with 17 bases between. CDR3 size: 16 residues. From germline, CDR1 is SGHVS and CDR2 FNYEAQ. The CDR3 bases are TGTGCCAGCAGCCCCGTTACGGGACGGCCCTCCTACGAGCAGTACTTC. Translating it yields CASSPVTGRPSYEQYF.

This clonotype has more than one count but fewer than ten. V usage is TRBV6-1 and J usage is TRBJ1-1, with TRBD1 matching 7 bases. This CDR3 region has 14 residues. Trimming cost V 6 bases and J 7 bases; bases outside gene matches: 11. From germline, CDR1 is MNHNS and CDR2 SASEGT. The CDR3, as DNA: TGTGCCAGCAGCCTCGACAGGGACGTAGGTGAAGCTTTCTTT. It is translated as CASSLDRDVGEAFF.

This clonotype was counted at least ten times. V is TRBV25-1 and J is TRBJ2-2; 11 positions match TRBD2. Trimming cost V 7 bases and J 4 bases; bases outside gene matches: 14. From germline, CDR1 is MGHDK and CDR2 SYGVNS. The CDR3 length is 18 residues. CDR3 loop: CASTTREGLAVSTGELFF. The CDR3 region has the DNA TGTGCCAGCACCACAAGGGAGGGACTAGCGGTTAGCACCGGGGAGCTGTTTTTT.

This clonotype was seen ten or more times. V gene TRBV5-1 combines with J gene TRBJ2-6; no reliable D call. The germline gives CDR1 SGHRS, CDR2 YFSETQ. The CDR3 length is 16 residues. V lost 0 bases, J lost 0 bases, and 7 bases lay in between. The CDR3 DNA reads TGCGCCAGCAGCTTGGAGGTGGGCTCTGGGGCCAACGTCCTGACTTTC. Translated: CASSLEVGSGANVLTF.

DNA of the CDR3: TGTGCCAGCAGCTCAGACTTGTGGGAGCAGTACTTC. It is translated as CASSSDLWEQYF. The chain has TRBV7-9 and TRBJ2-7, with unresolved D. Trimming stripped 4 bases from V and 7 bases from J, with 11 bases between. The CDR3 is 12 residues long. Germline values: CDR1 SEHNR, CDR2 FQNEAQ (reference sequence).

This clonotype was seen ten or more times. V gene TRBV10-3 combines with J gene TRBJ2-1; D uncertain. V dropped 1 base and J dropped 3 bases, with 4 bases sitting between them. Germline V lookup: CDR1 ENHRY, CDR2 SYGVKD. There are 13 residues in the CDR3. For the CDR3, the DNA is TGTGCCATCAGTGAGTTGGACTACAATGAGCAGTTCTTC. Translating gives CAISELDYNEQFF.

The chain is built from TRBV12-3 or TRBV12-4 and TRBJ1-5, with a weak D call TRBD1 (5 bases). The CDR3 length is 15 residues. Trimming removed 4 bases from V and 1 base from J, with 11 bases in between. The CDR3 spells CASSSGGASNQPQHF. CDR3 nucleotides: TGTGCCAGCAGTTCGGGGGGAGCGAGCAATCAGCCCCAGCATTTT.

The chain carries TRBV19 and TRBJ2-3, with D possibly being TRBD1 (6 bases). Trimming left V 3 bases short and J 1 base short, with 11 bases between. The CDR3 extends over 15 amino acids. Germline assignment: CDR1 LNHDA and CDR2 SQIVND (reference sequence). CDR3 residues: CASSMVAGGTDTQYF. As DNA, the CDR3 is TGTGCCAGTAGTATGGTGGCAGGGGGCACAGATACGCAGTATTTT.

In its sample, this clonotype is medium-sized. This chain uses TRBV20-1 with TRBJ1-6, with D possibly matching TRBD1 (6 bases). Trimming took 6 bases from V and 7 from J, leaving 16 bases between them. The CDR3 length is 14 residues. Germline CDR1 and CDR2: DFQATT and SNEGSKA (reference sequence). In DNA form, the CDR3 reads TGCAGTGCCCTCCCGGGACAAAGGAATTCACCCCTCCACTTT. Encoded protein: CSALPGQRNSPLHF.

This clonotype was found a few times. J is TRBJ2-1 and V is TRBV20-1; D gene ambiguous. Trimming took 6 bases from V and 8 from J, leaving 11 bases between them. Germline CDR1 reads DFQATT; CDR2 reads SNEGSKA (reference sequence). The CDR3 is made up of 11 amino acids. The CDR3 loop is CSANKGHEQFF. CDR3 coding DNA: TGCAGTGCAAATAAAGGACATGAGCAGTTCTTC.

This clonotype was detected many times. V gene TRBV7-9 combines with J gene TRBJ2-3, with 7 bases that match TRBD2. CDR3 size: 15 residues. V lost 2 bases and J lost 1; bases outside the gene matches: 3. Germline assignment: CDR1 SEHNR and CDR2 FQNEAQ (reference sequence). The CDR3 DNA reads as TGTGCCAGCAGCTTAAGACTAGCACGCACAGATACGCAGTATTTT. Translation gives CASSLRLARTDTQYF.

There are a few counts of this clonotype. This chain uses TRBV5-1 with TRBJ1-4, with 8 bases aligning to TRBD1. Germline V gene sequence: CDR1 SGHRS, CDR2 YFSETQ. This CDR3 contains 15 residues. V gave up 5 bases and J gave up 4 bases; unmatched junction bases: 7. CDR3 amino acids: CASSFGTGDNEKLFF. CDR3 nucleotide sequence: TGCGCCAGCAGTTTCGGGACAGGAGATAATGAAAAACTGTTTTTT.

This clonotype has a count of ten or more. The V gene is TRBV20-1, the J gene TRBJ2-7; the D gene is possibly TRBD2 (6 bases). CDR3 size: 12 residues. Between the trimmed V and J ends, which lost 5 bases and 5 bases, there was a span of 13 bases. CDR1 is DFQATT, CDR2 SNEGSKA, per germline (reference sequence). The CDR3 DNA reads TGCAGTGCTTACGGGGACTCTCACGAGCAGTACTTC. This sequence encodes CSAYGDSHEQYF.

In this sample, this clonotype turned up many times. The rearrangement links TRBV12-3 or TRBV12-4 to TRBJ2-5; 8 bases line up with TRBD2. The CDR3 spans 16 residues. V shed 2 bases and J 0 bases; nucleotides not matched to a gene: 5. The CDR3, as DNA: TGTGCCAGCAGTTTACTTCCGGGAGGGTACCAAGAGACCCAGTACTTC. Residues: CASSLLPGGYQETQYF.

The chain carries TRBV7-9 and TRBJ2-1; D possibly corresponds to TRBD2 (6 bases). The CDR3 extends over 10 amino acids. Trimming took 8 bases from V and 14 from J, leaving 13 bases between them. From germline, CDR1 is SEHNR and CDR2 FQNEAQ (reference sequence). CDR3 in DNA: TGTGCCAGCCGGGGGACCCGGGAGTTCTTC. Translating it yields CASRGTREFF.